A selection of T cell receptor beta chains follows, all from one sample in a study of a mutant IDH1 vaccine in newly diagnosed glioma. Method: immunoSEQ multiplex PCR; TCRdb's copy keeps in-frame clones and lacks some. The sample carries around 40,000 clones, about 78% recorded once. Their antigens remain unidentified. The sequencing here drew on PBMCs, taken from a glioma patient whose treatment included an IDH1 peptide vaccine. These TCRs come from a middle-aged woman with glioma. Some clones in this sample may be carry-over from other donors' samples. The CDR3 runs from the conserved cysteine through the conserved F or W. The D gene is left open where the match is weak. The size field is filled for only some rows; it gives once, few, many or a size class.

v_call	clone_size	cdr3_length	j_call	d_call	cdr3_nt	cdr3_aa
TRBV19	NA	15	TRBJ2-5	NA	TGTGCCAGTAGTACCCAGGGGGGTCGAGGGGAGACCCAGTACTTC	CASSTQGGRGETQYF
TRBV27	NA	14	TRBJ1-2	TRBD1	TGTGCCAGCAGTCCGGGACAGGGCAGCTATGGCTACACCTTC	CASSPGQGSYGYTF
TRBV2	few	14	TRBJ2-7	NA	TGTGCCAGCAGTGAATTGAGAGGACCTGACGAGCAGTACTTC	CASSELRGPDEQYF
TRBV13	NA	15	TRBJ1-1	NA	TGTGCCAGCAGCGGCCCGGGGAGGGGTCGGACTGAAGCTTTCTTT	CASSGPGRGRTEAFF
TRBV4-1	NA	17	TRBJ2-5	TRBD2	TGCGCCAGCAGCCCACTCCTAGCGGGAGGCCCCAGATTGGCCCAGTACTTC	CASSPLLAGGPRLAQYF
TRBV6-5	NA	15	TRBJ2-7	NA	TGTGCCAGCTTCTCAGACCGTGGGGGGCCCTACGAGCAGTACTTC	CASFSDRGGPYEQYF
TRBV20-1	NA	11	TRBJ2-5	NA	TGCAGTGCCCGTCTCTCAGAGACCCAGTACTTC	CSARLSETQYF
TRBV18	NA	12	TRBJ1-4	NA	TGTGCCAGCTCACCAGAGAATTTAAGACTGTTTTTT	CASSPENLRLFF
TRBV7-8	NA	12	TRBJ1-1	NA	TGTGCCAGCAGCTTTGTGAACACTGAAGCTTTCTTT	CASSFVNTEAFF
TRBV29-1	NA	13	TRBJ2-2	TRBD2	TGCAGCGTTCAAGGGACTAGCGCCGGGGAGCTGTTTTTT	CSVQGTSAGELFF
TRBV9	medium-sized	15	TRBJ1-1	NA	TGTGCCAGCAGCGGACCCCTCTGGACGAACACTGAAGCTTTCTTT	CASSGPLWTNTEAFF
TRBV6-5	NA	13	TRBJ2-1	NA	TGTGCCAGCAGTTACTTCGGTGGGAATGAGCAGTTCTTC	CASSYFGGNEQFF
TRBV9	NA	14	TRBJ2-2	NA	TGTGCCAGCAGCTCCAACCCGAACACCGGGGAGCTGTTTTTT	CASSSNPNTGELFF
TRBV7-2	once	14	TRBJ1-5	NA	TGTGCCAGCAGCTTGGGGACCCTTGATCAGCCCCAGCATTTT	CASSLGTLDQPQHF
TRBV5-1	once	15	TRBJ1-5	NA	TGCGCCAGCAGCTTGGTGGGGGACTCCAATCAGCCCCAGCATTTT	CASSLVGDSNQPQHF
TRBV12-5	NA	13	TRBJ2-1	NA	TGTGCTAGTGCCATTACCCCTAACAATGAGCAGTTCTTC	CASAITPNNEQFF
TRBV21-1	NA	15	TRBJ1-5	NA	TGTGCCAGCAGCGACAGACAGGTCGGGCGGCAGCCCCAGCATTTT	CASSDRQVGRQPQHF
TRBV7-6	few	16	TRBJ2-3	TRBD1	TGTGCCAGCAGCGCGAGGACAGGGATTAGGGCAGATACGCAGTATTTT	CASSARTGIRADTQYF
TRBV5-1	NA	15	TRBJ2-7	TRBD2	TGCGCCAGCAGCTTGGAAGGGGCCGGGGGGTACGAGCAGTACTTC	CASSLEGAGGYEQYF
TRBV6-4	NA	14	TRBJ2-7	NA	TGTGCCAGCAGTGACTCGTCGGCGGGGGCCACCCAGTACTTC	CASSDSSAGATQYF
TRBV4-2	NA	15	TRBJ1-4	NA	TGTGCCAGCAGCCAAGTGGGGGAGGGAAATGAAAAACTGTTTTTT	CASSQVGEGNEKLFF
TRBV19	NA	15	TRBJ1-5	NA	TGTGCCAGTAGTATAGAGGAGGCGCGTGGACAGCCCCAGCATTTT	CASSIEEARGQPQHF
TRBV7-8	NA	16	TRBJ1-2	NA	TGTGCCAGCAGCTTAGCGGGTGCCCTAAGGCCGGGTGGCTACACCTTC	CASSLAGALRPGGYTF
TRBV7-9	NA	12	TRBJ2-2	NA	TGTGCCAGCACCCCACTTGAACGGGAGCTGTTTTTT	CASTPLERELFF
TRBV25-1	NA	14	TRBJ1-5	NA	TGTGCCAGCAGTCACAGGGACCATAATCAGCCCCAGCATTTT	CASSHRDHNQPQHF
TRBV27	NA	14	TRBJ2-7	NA	TGTGCCAGCAGTTTGTCCGGGGGACCCTACGAGCAGTACTTC	CASSLSGGPYEQYF
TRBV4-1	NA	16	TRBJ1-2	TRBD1	TGCGCCAGCAGCCCCACCCAAGGGGGCGGGGGCTATGGCTACACCTTC	CASSPTQGGGGYGYTF
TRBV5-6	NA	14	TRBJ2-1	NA	TGTGCCAGCAGCTTCCCCAGCTCCTACAATGAGCAGTTCTTC	CASSFPSSYNEQFF
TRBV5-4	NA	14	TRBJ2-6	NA	TGTGCCAGCAGCGAGACGGCTGGGGCCAACGTCCTGACTTTC	CASSETAGANVLTF
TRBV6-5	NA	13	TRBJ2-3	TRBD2	TGTGCCAGCAAGCGGGGGGGAAGGTATACGCAGTATTTT	CASKRGGRYTQYF
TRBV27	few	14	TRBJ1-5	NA	TGTGCCAGCAGTTTAAGGTGGGGGAGGCAGCCCCAGCATTTT	CASSLRWGRQPQHF
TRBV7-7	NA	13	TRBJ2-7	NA	TGTGCTAGCACCCCCCGGGCTGGGCACGAGCAGTACTTC	CASTPRAGHEQYF
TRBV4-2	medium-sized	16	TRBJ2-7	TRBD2	TGTGCCAGCAGCCCCGGGACTAGCGGGGGGGCGGACGAGCAGTACTTC	CASSPGTSGGADEQYF
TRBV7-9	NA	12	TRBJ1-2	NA	TGTGCCAGCACCCTAAGGGGGACGGGCTACACCTTC	CASTLRGTGYTF
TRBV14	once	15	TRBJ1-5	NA	TGTGCCAGCAGCCAGGGGCCCGGCGTAGGTCAGCCCCAGCATTTT	CASSQGPGVGQPQHF
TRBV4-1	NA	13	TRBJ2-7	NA	TGCGCCAGTCGAGCGACAGAAACTACGCAGCAGTACTTC	CASRATETTQQYF
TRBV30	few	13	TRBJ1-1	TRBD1	TGTGCCTGGAGGACAGACAGGGTGGCTGAAGCTTTCTTT	CAWRTDRVAEAFF
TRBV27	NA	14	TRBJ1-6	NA	TGTGCCAGCAGTTTGGGCAGGGTGGGATCACCCCTCCACTTT	CASSLGRVGSPLHF
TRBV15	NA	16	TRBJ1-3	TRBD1	TGTGCCATCTCCGGGACAGGGGGTCGGTCTGGAAACACCATATATTTT	CAISGTGGRSGNTIYF
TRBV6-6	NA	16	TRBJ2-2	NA	TGTGCCAGCAGTTACTCCCAGGCCGGGGACACCGGGGAGCTGTTTTTT	CASSYSQAGDTGELFF
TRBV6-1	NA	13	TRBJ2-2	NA	TGTGCCACTAACCCGGCGGACACCGGGGAGCTGTTTTTT	CATNPADTGELFF
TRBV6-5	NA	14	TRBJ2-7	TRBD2	TGTGCCAGCAGCCCCGGGGGGGTTAGCCACGAGCAGTACTTC	CASSPGGVSHEQYF
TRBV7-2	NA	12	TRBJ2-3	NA	TGTGCCAGCAAGCCAGACACAGATACGCAGTATTTT	CASKPDTDTQYF
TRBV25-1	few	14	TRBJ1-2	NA	TGTGCCAGCAGTGAATTGAGGACGGACTATGGCTACACCTTC	CASSELRTDYGYTF
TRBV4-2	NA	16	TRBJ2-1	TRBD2	TGTGCCAGCAGCCAAGATCTGACTAGCGGGAGCAATGAGCAGTTCTTC	CASSQDLTSGSNEQFF
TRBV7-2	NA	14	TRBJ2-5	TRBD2	TGTGCCAGCATCCAAAACCGGGGGGTAGAGACCCAGTACTTC	CASIQNRGVETQYF
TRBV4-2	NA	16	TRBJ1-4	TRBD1	TGTGCCAGCAGCCAAGGTGACGGACAGGGAAATGAAAAACTGTTTTTT	CASSQGDGQGNEKLFF
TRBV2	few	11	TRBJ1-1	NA	TGTGCCAGCATTTGGAGTAGAGGAGCTTTCTTT	CASIWSRGAFF
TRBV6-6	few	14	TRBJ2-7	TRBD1	TGTGCCAGCAGTTCACCGGACAGGGGCTACGAGCAGTACTTC	CASSSPDRGYEQYF
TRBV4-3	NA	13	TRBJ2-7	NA	TGCGCCAGCAGCCAAGCCCCCCGTTACGAGCAGTACTTC	CASSQAPRYEQYF
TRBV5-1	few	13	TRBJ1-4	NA	TGCGCCAGCAGCCGTCAGGGAGAGGGAAAACTGTTTTTT	CASSRQGEGKLFF
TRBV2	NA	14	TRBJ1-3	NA	TGTGCCAGCACCCCAGGGTTCTCTGGAAACACCATATATTTT	CASTPGFSGNTIYF
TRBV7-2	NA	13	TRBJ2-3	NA	TGTGCCAGCAGCCCCCTATTTAGCGTTACGCAGTATTTT	CASSPLFSVTQYF
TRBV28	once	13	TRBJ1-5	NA	TGTGCCAGCAGTTTCGGCCTTATACCGCCCCAGCATTTT	CASSFGLIPPQHF
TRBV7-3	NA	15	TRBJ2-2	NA	TGTGCCAGCAGCTTAATCTCAGGGTCGGCCGGGGAGCTGTTTTTT	CASSLISGSAGELFF
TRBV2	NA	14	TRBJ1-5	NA	TGTGCCAGCAGTGGGTTTTCGGGCAATCAGCCCCAGCATTTT	CASSGFSGNQPQHF
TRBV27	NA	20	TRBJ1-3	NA	TGTGCCAGCCGCAGTTACCTCCGGACAGAGGACCTAGGGAGCGGAAACACCATATATTTT	CASRSYLRTEDLGSGNTIYF
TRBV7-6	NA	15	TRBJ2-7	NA	TGTGCCAGCAGCCCTCGAGGCTCCGCTGGTTACGAGCAGTACTTC	CASSPRGSAGYEQYF